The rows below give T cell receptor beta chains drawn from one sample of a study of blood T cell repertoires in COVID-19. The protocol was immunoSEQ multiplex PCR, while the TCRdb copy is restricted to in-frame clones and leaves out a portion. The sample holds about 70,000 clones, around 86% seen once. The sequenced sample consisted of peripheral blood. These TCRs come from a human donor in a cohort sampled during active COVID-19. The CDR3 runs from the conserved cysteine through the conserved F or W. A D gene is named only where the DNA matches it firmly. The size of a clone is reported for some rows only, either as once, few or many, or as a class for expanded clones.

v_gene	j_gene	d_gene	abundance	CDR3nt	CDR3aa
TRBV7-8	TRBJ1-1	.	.	TGTGCCAGCAGCTTGCGTCTAGAGGAGAACACTGAAGCTTTCTTT	CASSLRLEENTEAFF
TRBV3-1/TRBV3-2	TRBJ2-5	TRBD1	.	TGTGCCAGCAGCCAAGATACAGGGGTAGGAGGAGAGACCCAGTACTTC	CASSQDTGVGGETQYF
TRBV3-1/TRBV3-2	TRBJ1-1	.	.	TGTGCCAGCAGCCAAGGGGCAAACACTGAAGCTTTCTTT	CASSQGANTEAFF
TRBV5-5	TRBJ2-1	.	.	TGTGCCAGCAGCTTCCACAGGGAAACCAATGAGCAGTTCTTC	CASSFHRETNEQFF
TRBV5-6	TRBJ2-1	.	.	TGTGCCAGCAGCTCAACAGAAGGAAATGAGCAGTTCTTC	CASSSTEGNEQFF
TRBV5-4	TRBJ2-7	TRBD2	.	TGTGCCAGCAGCTTCCGGCCAGGGACTAGGGTAGCTCCTAACGAGCAGTACTTC	CASSFRPGTRVAPNEQYF
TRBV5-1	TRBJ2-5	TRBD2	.	TGCGCCAGCAGCCGCTTACCTAGCGGGGTTAACCAAGAGACCCAGTACTTC	CASSRLPSGVNQETQYF
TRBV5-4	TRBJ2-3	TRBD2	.	TGTGCCAGCAGCTCGGGACTAGCGGGGGGAGATACGCAGTATTTT	CASSSGLAGGDTQYF
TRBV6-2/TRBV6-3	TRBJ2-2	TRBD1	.	TGTGCCAGCAGCCTACAGGGGGCGAACACCGGGGAGCTGTTTTTT	CASSLQGANTGELFF
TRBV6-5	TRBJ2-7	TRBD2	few	TGTGCCAGCAGTACCACTAGCGGGGAGCACTACGAGCAGTACTTC	CASSTTSGEHYEQYF
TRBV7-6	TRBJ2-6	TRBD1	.	TGTGCCAGCAGCTTTGGACAGGGCCGCTCTGGGGCCAACGTCCTGACTTTC	CASSFGQGRSGANVLTF
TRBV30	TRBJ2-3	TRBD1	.	TGTGCCTGGGGATCCACAGGGGGCACAGATACGCAGTATTTT	CAWGSTGGTDTQYF
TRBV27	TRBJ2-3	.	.	TGTGCCAGCAGTTTTGCGGACACAGATACGCAGTATTTT	CASSFADTDTQYF
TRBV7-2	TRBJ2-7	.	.	TGTGCCAGCAGCTTAGCGTCTACGTCGTCCTACGAGCAGTACTTC	CASSLASTSSYEQYF
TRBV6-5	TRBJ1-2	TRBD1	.	TGTGCCAGCAGTCGGGGAGGACAGGGGCCTGGCTACACCTTC	CASSRGGQGPGYTF
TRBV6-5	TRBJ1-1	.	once	TGTGCCAGCATCCACCGACTGTTAATGAACACTGAAGCTTTCTTT	CASIHRLLMNTEAFF
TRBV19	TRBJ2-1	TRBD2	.	TGTGCCAGTAGTATACCTTTCGGGGTAGCGGGGGGGCATCGCAATGAGCAGTTCTTC	CASSIPFGVAGGHRNEQFF
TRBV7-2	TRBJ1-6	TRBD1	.	TGTGCCAGCAGCCCCCGGACAGGTTCTAATAATTCACCCCTCCACTTT	CASSPRTGSNNSPLHF
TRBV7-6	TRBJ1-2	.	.	TGTGCCAGCAGCTTACTCGGCGAGGACAGCCTCGAGGGCTACACCTTC	CASSLLGEDSLEGYTF
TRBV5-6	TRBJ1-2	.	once	TGTGCCAGCAGCGTTCAGGGAGGGAGCTATGGCTACACCTTC	CASSVQGGSYGYTF
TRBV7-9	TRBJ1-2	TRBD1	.	TGTGCCAGCAGCAGGCCCGAGACAGGGGATGGCTACACCTTC	CASSRPETGDGYTF
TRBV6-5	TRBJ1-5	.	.	TGTGCCAGCAGTAAGTGGGGGGACAATCAGCCCCAGCATTTT	CASSKWGDNQPQHF
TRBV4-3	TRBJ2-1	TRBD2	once	TGCGCCAGCAGCCAACTAACCCGAGCGGGGGGGCAGGGTGAGCAGTTCTTC	CASSQLTRAGGQGEQFF
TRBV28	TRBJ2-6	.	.	TGTGCCAGCAGCATCCTAGATCGCTCTGGGGCCAACGTCCTGACTTTC	CASSILDRSGANVLTF
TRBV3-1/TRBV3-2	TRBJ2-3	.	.	TGTGCCAGCAGCCAACGGGACGGGGGTACGCAGTATTTT	CASSQRDGGTQYF
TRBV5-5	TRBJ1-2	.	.	TGTGCCTCGAAGGTGGGGGCGTTCTATGGCTACACCTTC	CASKVGAFYGYTF
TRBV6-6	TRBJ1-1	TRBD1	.	TGTGCCAGCCTCGACAGGGGGCGTTCAGCCACTGAAGCTTTCTTT	CASLDRGRSATEAFF
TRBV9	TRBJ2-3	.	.	TGTGCCAGCAGCACCGGTCCCTCCGGGGCGCAGTATTTT	CASSTGPSGAQYF
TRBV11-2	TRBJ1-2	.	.	TGTGCCAGCAGCTTAGGGCAGGGTGGCTACACCTTC	CASSLGQGGYTF
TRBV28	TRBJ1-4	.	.	TGTGCCAGCAGTCGGGTGAGCAGGGCGGGAGAAAAACTGTTTTTT	CASSRVSRAGEKLFF
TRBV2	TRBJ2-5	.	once	TGTGCCAGCAGTCAACCAGTGGGGGGGGGCGGTGAGACCCAGTACTTC	CASSQPVGGGGETQYF
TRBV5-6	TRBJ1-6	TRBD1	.	TGTGCCAGCAGCTTACAAACAGGGGCCCTGAATTCACCCCTCCACTTT	CASSLQTGALNSPLHF
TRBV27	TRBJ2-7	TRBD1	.	TGTGCCAGCAGTTACGACAGGGACTACGAGCAGTACTTC	CASSYDRDYEQYF
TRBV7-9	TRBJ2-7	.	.	TGTGCCAGCAGCAACCGGGACACCTACGAGCAGTACTTC	CASSNRDTYEQYF
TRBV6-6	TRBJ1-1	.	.	TGTGCCAGCAGGAAGGAGAACCAGAACACTGAAGCTTTCTTT	CASRKENQNTEAFF
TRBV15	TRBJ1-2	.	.	TGTGCCACCAGCAGAGATGTGTGGACAAGCGCACCCCACTATGGCTACACCTTC	CATSRDVWTSAPHYGYTF
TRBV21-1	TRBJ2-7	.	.	TGTGCCAGCAGCAAAGACCCACTTGCTCCAGAACACAGGGGCCCCTACGAGCAGTACTTC	CASSKDPLAPEHRGPYEQYF
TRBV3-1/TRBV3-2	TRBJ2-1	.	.	TGTGCCAGCAGCCAAGATCGAGGGTCCTACAATGAGCAGTTCTTC	CASSQDRGSYNEQFF
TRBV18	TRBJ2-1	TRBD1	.	TGTGCCAGCTCGCCCGGGACAGGGGCCAATGAGCAGTTCTTC	CASSPGTGANEQFF
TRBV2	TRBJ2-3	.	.	TGTGCCAGCAGCCTCCCGTCAGATACGCAGTATTTT	CASSLPSDTQYF